These 18 T cell receptor beta chains share one sample of origin, sequenced in a study of T cell clones after liver transplantation. The table came from immunoSEQ multiplex PCR; TCRdb's copy has only in-frame clones and leaves some out. The table has over 5,500 clones, about 80% seen once; the top ten hold around 35%. The source was CD8+ T cells from blood, collected 24 months after liver transplant. Receptors originate from a human patient who received a liver transplant. Some T cells may be graft donor cells.

This clone appeared once. The chain combines TRBV14 with TRBJ1-1; 7 bases are shared with TRBD1. V lost 1 base, J lost 3 bases, and 2 bases stayed unmatched. This CDR3 contains 14 residues. Germline CDR1 SGHDN, CDR2 FVKESK. The CDR3 here is CASSQGTGDTEAFF. For the CDR3, the DNA is TGTGCCAGCAGCCAAGGTACAGGGGACACTGAAGCTTTCTTT.

By share of the sample, this clone is medium-sized (0.01 to 0.1%). The sample contains more than one DNA sequence encoding this CDR3. The chain joins TRBV14 to TRBJ2-1; unclear D gene. The length of the CDR3 is 15 residues. Looked up from germline, CDR1 is SGHDN and CDR2 is FVKESK. Trimming took off 1 base at V and 0 bases at J, with 7 bases between the two ends. CDR3 residues: CASSQVGFSYNEQFF. CDR3 DNA: TGTGCCAGCAGCCAAGTAGGATTCTCCTACAATGAGCAGTTCTTC.

The chain couples TRBV6-1 to TRBJ1-5; D unclear. The CDR3 loop spans 15 amino acids. Germline V gene sequence: CDR1 MNHNS, CDR2 SASEGT. Between the trimmed V and J ends, which lost 4 bases and 1 base, there was a span of 11 bases. The CDR3 protein is CASSGTTGSNQPQHF. DNA for the CDR3: TGTGCCAGCAGTGGTACCACGGGGAGCAATCAGCCCCAGCATTTT.

The gene calls are TRBV11-3 and TRBJ2-7, with 8 bases matching TRBD1. CDR1 and CDR2 (germline): SGHNT, YENEEA. J gave up 3 bases and V 0 bases, and 16 bases lay outside the gene matches. This CDR3 is built from 19 residues. The CDR3 sequence: CASSLEAEELPQGGYEQYF. As DNA, the CDR3 is TGTGCCAGCAGCTTAGAGGCAGAGGAGCTCCCACAGGGGGGCTACGAGCAGTACTTC.

V is TRBV7-8 and J is TRBJ2-5; 11 bases are shared with TRBD2. The ends lost 7 bases at V and 4 bases at J; junction bases unmatched: 8. The germline V gene encodes CDR1 SGHVS and CDR2 FQNEAQ. The CDR3 runs 15 residues. DNA of the CDR3: TGTGCCAGCATAGCAAGCCTAGCGGGAGGAGAGACCCAGTACTTC. Residues: CASIASLAGGETQYF.

This chain links TRBV7-9 with TRBJ1-2; D uncertain. V was trimmed by 2 bases and J by 4 bases, leaving 11 bases between them. Germline values: CDR1 SEHNR, CDR2 FQNEAQ (reference sequence). This CDR3 is 14 amino acids long. CDR3 residues: CASSLIGSVYGYTF. Here the CDR3 DNA reads TGTGCCAGCAGCTTAATAGGGTCCGTCTATGGCTACACCTTC.

By share of the sample, this clone is medium-sized. V is TRBV5-8 and J is TRBJ2-7, with a weak D call TRBD2 (6 bases). CDR1 and CDR2 from the germline V gene are SGHTS and YDEGEE. The ends were cut back, 4 bases at V and 3 bases at J, with 8 bases in the middle. The CDR3 contains 12 residues. CDR3 in amino acids: CASSPGVYEQYF. The CDR3 DNA reads as TGTGCCAGCAGCCCGGGAGTCTACGAGCAGTACTTC.

This sequence joins TRBV28 and TRBJ2-1, with 10 bases lining up with TRBD2. CDR3 size: 12 residues. V dropped 6 bases and J dropped 15; count of bases not matched to a gene: 8. CDR1 is MDHEN, CDR2 SYDVKM, per germline. The CDR3 DNA sequence: TGTGCCAGCAGGCCCAGCGGGAGGGAAGGGTTCTTC. This gives the protein CASRPSGREGFF.

For this clone: At one of its ends the junction is not consistent with the germline gene, which may arise from a read error. V and J are TRBV27 and TRBJ2-7; D could derive from TRBD1 or TRBD2 (5 bases each). Germline lookup yields CDR1 MNHEY and CDR2 SMNVEV (reference sequence). The CDR3 spans 16 residues. DNA of the CDR3: TGTGCCAGCAGTCTATCCCGGGACGCAAGCTCCTACGAGCAGTACTTC. Amino acids: CASSLSRDASSYEQYF.

This clone was seen only once. The chain is built from TRBV5-4 and TRBJ2-2; the match to TRBD2 covers 8 bases. From germline, CDR1 is SGHNT and CDR2 YYREEE (reference sequence). V shed 0 bases, J shed 9 bases, and the junction held 7 bases outside the gene matches. The CDR3 length is 15 residues. CDR3 in amino acids: CASSLEGTSVRELFF. In DNA, the CDR3 is TGTGCCAGCAGCTTGGAGGGGACTAGTGTACGGGAGCTGTTTTTT.

The V gene is TRBV28, the J gene TRBJ1-3; 10 bases align to TRBD1. Germline CDR1 reads MDHEN; CDR2 reads SYDVKM. The CDR3 totals 15 residues. V lost 5 bases, J lost 3 bases, and 4 bases stayed unmatched. The CDR3 loop is CASSTGTGVGNTIYF. CDR3 nucleotides: TGTGCCAGCAGTACAGGGACAGGGGTTGGAAACACCATATATTTT.

V gene TRBV19 combines with J gene TRBJ2-2, with a tentative D call TRBD1 (6 bases). Trimming removed 4 bases at V and 6 bases at J, with 6 bases between. Germline V CDR1 and CDR2: LNHDA, SQIVND (reference sequence). The CDR3 is 12 amino acids. The CDR3 loop reads CASSRGPGELFF. The CDR3 DNA sequence: TGTGCCAGTAGTAGGGGGCCCGGGGAGCTGTTTTTT.

The genes are TRBV7-9 and TRBJ2-7, with 11 bases aligning to TRBD1. Unmatched junction bases numbered 6, after V lost 5 bases and J lost 3 bases. The CDR3 totals 15 residues. The germline CDR1 and CDR2 sequences are SEHNR and FQNEAQ (reference sequence). Written as DNA, the CDR3 is TGTGCCAGCAGCCCGGAGGACAGGGGGCTCTACGAGCAGTACTTC. Residues: CASSPEDRGLYEQYF.

The chain combines TRBV5-1 with TRBJ2-2; 8 bases match TRBD2. The CDR3 is made up of 15 amino acids. Germline CDR1 and CDR2: SGHRS and YFSETQ. J lost 0 bases, V lost 7 bases, and 5 bases had no gene match. DNA for the CDR3: TGCGCCAGCCTCCCGGGGGGGGCGAACACCGGGGAGCTGTTTTTT. Translating gives CASLPGGANTGELFF.

This chain connects TRBV7-9 to TRBJ1-2, with TRBD1 matching 8 bases. The V segment lost 5 bases and the J segment 4 bases; nucleotides outside the gene matches: 3. Germline CDR1 and CDR2: SEHNR and FQNEAQ (reference sequence). CDR3 size: 13 residues. In DNA, the CDR3 is TGTGCCAGCAGCGCCGGGACAGGCTATGGCTACACCTTC. As protein: CASSAGTGYGYTF.

The chain recombines TRBV29-1 with TRBJ2-7, with 10 bases identical to TRBD1. J lost 4 bases, V lost 6 bases, and 6 bases had no gene match. Germline V gene data show CDR1 as SQVTM and CDR2 as ANQGSEA. The CDR3 spans 13 residues. CDR3 amino acids: CSVDPGQGYEQYF. The CDR3 bases are TGCAGCGTGGACCCGGGACAGGGGTACGAGCAGTACTTC.

This clone has more than one count but fewer than ten. The chain joins TRBV19 to TRBJ2-7; weak D call: TRBD1 (6 bases). CDR1 and CDR2 from the germline V gene are LNHDA and SQIVND (reference sequence). V lost 4 bases to trimming and J lost 1 base, with 14 bases between them. The CDR3 covers 15 residues. The CDR3 DNA follows: TGTGCCAGTAGTACGACACAGGGTCCTTCCTACGAGCAGTACTTC. Translation gives CASSTTQGPSYEQYF.

The V call is TRBV2, the J call TRBJ1-1, with D possibly being TRBD1 (5 bases). Per germline, CDR1 SNHLY and CDR2 FYNNEI. V lost 2 bases and J 0 bases, leaving 10 bases between the germline ends. This CDR3 is built from 15 residues. The CDR3 DNA sequence: TGTGCCAGCAGTGAATGGGAGGGGATGAACACTGAAGCTTTCTTT. Amino acids: CASSEWEGMNTEAFF. The entire variable domain, with the rest obtained from reference TRBV2 and TRBJ1-1, is as follows: EPEVTQTPSHQVTQMGQEVILRCVPISNHLYFYWYRQILGQKVEFLVSFYNNEISEKSEIFDDQFSVERPDGSNFTLKIRSTKLEDSAMYFCASSEWEGMNTEAFFGQGTRLTVV.